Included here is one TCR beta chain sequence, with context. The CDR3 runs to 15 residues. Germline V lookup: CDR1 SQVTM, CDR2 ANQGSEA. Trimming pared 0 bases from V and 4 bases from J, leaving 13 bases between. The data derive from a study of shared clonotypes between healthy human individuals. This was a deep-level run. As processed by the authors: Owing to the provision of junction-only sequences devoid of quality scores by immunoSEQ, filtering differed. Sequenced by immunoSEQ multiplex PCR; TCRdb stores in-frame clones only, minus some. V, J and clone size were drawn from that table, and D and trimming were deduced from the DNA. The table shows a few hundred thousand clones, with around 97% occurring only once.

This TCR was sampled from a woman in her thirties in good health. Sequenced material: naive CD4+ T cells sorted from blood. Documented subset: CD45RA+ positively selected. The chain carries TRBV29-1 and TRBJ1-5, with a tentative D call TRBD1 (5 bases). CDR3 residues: CSVEDGRAGNQPQHF. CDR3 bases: TGCAGCGTTGAAGATGGGCGTGCAGGGAATCAGCCCCAGCATTTT. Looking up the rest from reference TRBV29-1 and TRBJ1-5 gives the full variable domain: SAVISQKPSRDICQRGTSLTIQCQVDSQVTMMFWYRQQPGQSLTLIATANQGSEATYESGFVIDKFPISRPNLTFSTLTVSNMSPEDSSIYLCSVEDGRAGNQPQHFGDGTRLSIL.